The count of the clone carrying this T cell receptor (beta chain) is one. CDR3 length: 17 residues. The germline V and J ends were trimmed by 3 bases and 2 bases, with 18 bases remaining between them. CDR1 and CDR2 (germline): LNHDA, SQIVND (reference sequence). In the study's own analysis: Scientists estimated how many nucleated cells there were by amplifying reference gene primers. Libraries were prepared by immunoSEQ multiplex PCR; TCRdb keeps only in-frame clonotypes and omits some of them. V, J and clone size were drawn from that table, and D and trimming were deduced from the DNA. The sample consists of 150,000 to 200,000 clones, 86% of them appearing once. The data were obtained in a study of blood T cell repertoires in COVID-19. Study-wide context: The study drew acute and convalescent COVID-19 samples from the United States, Italy and Spain. The analysed material was cDNA or gDNA that came from T cells, B-cell-depleted T cells, or PBMCs.

This sequence was found in a man between 45 and 60 years old with active or convalescent COVID-19. V gene TRBV19 combines with J gene TRBJ2-3; D uncertain. The specimen was peripheral blood. CDR3: CASSIGPPGTDTDTQYF. Written as DNA, the CDR3 is TGTGCCAGTAGTATTGGGCCTCCTGGAACAGACACAGATACGCAGTATTTT.